The 13 T cell receptor beta chains in this list originate from one sample, sequenced in a study of cytomegalovirus exposure and HLA in healthy donors (dated by TCRdb to 2016 to 2017). Libraries came from the immunoSEQ multiplex PCR assay. TCRdb limited this immuneACCESS table to in-frame rearrangements with V and J called. A share of clones is missing; checked studies link under half to unresolved V genes, and the rest is unexplained. A total of 71,000 or so clones appear in this sample, 94% of them only once. Over 2% of the sample is taken by the ten largest. The material sequenced was PBMCs. The receptor set was obtained from a woman under 30 in good health and CMV-seronegative.

The chain couples TRBV5-6 to TRBJ2-6, with TRBD1 matching over 9 bases. The J segment lost 2 bases and the V segment lost 2 bases, leaving 5 bases of the junction unmatched. The CDR3 is 17 residues long. The germline CDR1 and CDR2 sequences are SGHDT and YYEEEE. CDR3 nucleotide sequence: TGTGCCAGCAGCTTAAAAACAGGGGGCCCTGGGGCCAACGTCCTGACTTTC. Translated, it gives CASSLKTGGPGANVLTF.

V gene TRBV2 combines with J gene TRBJ1-2, with D possibly matching TRBD1 (5 bases). Germline V lookup: CDR1 SNHLY, CDR2 FYNNEI. The CDR3 sequence is 16 residues long. With 0 bases removed from V and 6 bases from J, the gap between germline ends came to 17 bases. The CDR3 loop is CASSEAWAGTNHGYTF. The CDR3 DNA follows: TGTGCCAGCAGTGAAGCCTGGGCGGGGACGAATCATGGCTACACCTTC. Using reference TRBV2 and TRBJ1-2 for the parts outside the CDR3, the full variable domain is EPEVTQTPSHQVTQMGQEVILRCVPISNHLYFYWYRQILGQKVEFLVSFYNNEISEKSEIFDDQFSVERPDGSNFTLKIRSTKLEDSAMYFCASSEAWAGTNHGYTFGSGTRLTVV.

The chain links TRBV21-1 to TRBJ1-2; the table's TRBD1 call for D was not verified on the DNA. TRBV21-1 constitutes a pseudogene. The CDR3 sequence is 16 residues long. This chain's CDR3 is CASSKAEGQFNYGYTF. The CDR3 region has the DNA TGTGCCAGCAGCAAAGCGGAGGGACAGTTCAACTATGGCTACACCTTC.

V gene TRBV2 combines with J gene TRBJ2-2, with TRBD1 matching over 11 bases. Losses at the gene ends were 6 bases for V and 4 bases for J; bases not matched to a gene: 4. Germline lookup yields CDR1 SNHLY and CDR2 FYNNEI. The CDR3 length is 15 residues. The CDR3 loop is CASRPGTGGTGELFF. In DNA, the CDR3 is TGTGCCAGCAGACCCGGGACAGGGGGCACCGGGGAGCTGTTTTTT.

Worth noting for this clone: The junction departs from the called germline gene at one end, perhaps through a read error. The same CDR3 is also encoded by other DNA sequences in this sample. This rearrangement joins TRBV29-1 to TRBJ2-2; D not certain. Germline CDR1 SQVTM, CDR2 ANQGSEA. The CDR3 covers 13 residues. In nucleotides, the CDR3 is TGCAGCGTCGAAGACTCGAACACCGGGGAGCTGTTTTTT. Amino acid sequence: CSVEDSNTGELFF.

The CDR3 DNA follows: TGCGCCAGCAGCTGGGGGGACGGACTCTCGACAACTGAGCAGTTCTTC. Translation: CASSWGDGLSTTEQFF. The chain employs TRBV5-1 and TRBJ2-1; a weak D match, TRBD2 (6 bases). V gave up 3 bases and J gave up 9 bases, with 22 bases separating them. Germline lookup yields CDR1 SGHRS and CDR2 YFSETQ. The length of the CDR3 is 16 residues.

The rearrangement uses TRBV9 and TRBJ2-3; D is ambiguous. Germline values: CDR1 SGDLS, CDR2 YYNGEE. Trimming took 0 bases from V and 0 from J, leaving 11 bases between them. This CDR3 is built from 16 residues. The CDR3 DNA follows: TGTGCCAGCAGCGTAGGGGTCACGACTAGCACAGATACGCAGTATTTT. Protein sequence: CASSVGVTTSTDTQYF.

The sample holds one count of this clone. The V and J genes are TRBV5-6 and TRBJ2-3; possible D gene TRBD2, 6 bases. V dropped 1 base and J dropped 3 bases, with 12 bases sitting between them. From germline, CDR1 is SGHDT and CDR2 YYEEEE. This CDR3 has 15 residues. The CDR3 nucleotides are TGTGCCAGCAGCTTGCAAGGGGAGGCTACAGATACGCAGTATTTT. Translated: CASSLQGEATDTQYF.

This sequence joins TRBV5-1 and TRBJ2-1; D ambiguous. V dropped 2 bases and J dropped 0 bases, with 9 bases sitting between them. There are 15 residues in the CDR3. Germline values: CDR1 SGHRS, CDR2 YFSETQ. The DNA for the CDR3 is TGCGCCAGCAGCTTAGTCCCGGGCTCCTACAATGAGCAGTTCTTC. This encodes CASSLVPGSYNEQFF.

The chain recombines TRBV30 with TRBJ2-2; no firm D call. The germline V and J ends were trimmed by 4 bases and 4 bases, with 10 bases remaining between them. The CDR3 runs to 13 residues. Germline CDR1 is GTSNPN and CDR2 is SVGIG (reference sequence). This chain's CDR3 is CAWMFVSTGELFF. CDR3 in DNA: TGTGCCTGGATGTTCGTTAGCACCGGGGAGCTGTTTTTT.

The genes are TRBV7-2 and TRBJ2-3, with 16 bases lining up with TRBD2. V lost 5 bases to trimming and J lost 2 bases; unmatched junction nucleotides: 7. In germline, CDR1 is SGHTA, CDR2 FQGNSA. The CDR3 sequence is 18 residues long. The CDR3 is CASSPGLAGGPLTDTQYF. In DNA form, the CDR3 reads TGTGCCAGCAGCCCGGGACTAGCGGGGGGGCCCCTCACAGATACGCAGTATTTT.

This clone was seen once. The V gene is TRBV2, the J gene TRBJ1-5; TRBD1 matches at 8 bases. This CDR3 comprises 14 residues. CDR1 SNHLY and CDR2 FYNNEI come from the germline V gene. With V trimmed by 5 bases and J by 4 bases, 4 bases remained unmatched. The CDR3: CASSLGQANQPQHF. CDR3 DNA sequence: TGTGCCAGCAGTCTGGGACAGGCTAATCAGCCCCAGCATTTT.

The chain is built from TRBV27 and TRBJ2-1; TRBD1 might be the D (6 bases). The CDR3 consists of 13 residues. V was pared by 5 bases and J by 8 bases, with 13 bases between. Germline V gene sequence: CDR1 MNHEY, CDR2 SMNVEV (reference sequence). In nucleotides, the CDR3 is TGTGCCAGCAGTCTACAGGGATCGTATGAGCAGTTCTTC. It is translated as CASSLQGSYEQFF.